The sequence of this TCR beta chain was determined in a study of blood T cell repertoires in COVID-19. Across the whole study: Samples taken during acute and convalescent COVID-19 were collected in the United States, Italy and Spain.

Seattle researchers signed up patients amid active infection and tracked them longitudinally. CDR3 length: 16 amino acids. The ends were cut back, 4 bases at V and 4 bases at J, with 18 bases in the middle. The germline gives CDR1 SGHTS, CDR2 YDEGEE. Data came from immunoSEQ multiplex PCR; TCRdb stores just in-frame clones and leaves some out. Among more than 300,000 clones listed, around 87% were seen once. The sequence was obtained from a woman aged 45-60 years with COVID-19, enrolled during active disease. Sequenced: peripheral blood. V usage is TRBV5-8 and J usage is TRBJ2-1, with D maybe TRBD1 (6 bases). The CDR3, as DNA: TGTGCCAGCAGCGTATTACAGGGTGTGGCTTACAATGAGCAGTTCTTC. Its protein product is CASSVLQGVAYNEQFF.